The 5 T cell receptor beta chains presented below share a single source sample, sequenced in a study of CD8 T cells in ankylosing spondylitis. One entry per CDR3 protein results from TCRdb running MiXCR on the 5' RACE reads. The repertoire consists of some 140,000 distinct CDR3 sequences, with approximately 10% occurring once and the leading ten covering about 4%. What was sequenced was blood, either unsorted or a sorted T cell fraction (not recorded which). Receptors were obtained from a female donor with ankylosing spondylitis or in good health (not recorded which).

This clonotype was counted ten times or more. The rearrangement joins TRBV18 to TRBJ1-2; a weak D match, TRBD1 (5 bases). V lost 2 bases to trimming and J lost 3 bases, with 13 bases between them. Germline V gives CDR1 KGHSH, CDR2 LQKENI. There are 15 residues in the CDR3. CDR3 DNA sequence: TGTGCCAGCTCACCAAGCAGGGCAGTTGACTATGGCTACACCTTC. It encodes CASSPSRAVDYGYTF.

Notes on this clonotype: A read error may be the cause here, since a much bigger clone is one base away. This chain links TRBV7-9 with TRBJ1-2; 12 nucleotides agree with TRBD1. The CDR3 runs to 17 residues. Germline lookup yields CDR1 SEHNR and CDR2 FQNEAQ (reference sequence). CDR3 loop: CVSSQTPGTGGSYGYTF. DNA for the CDR3: TGTGTCAGCAGCCAGACCCCCGGGACAGGGGGCAGCTATGGCTACACCTTC.

In its sample, this clonotype was seen many times. The V gene is TRBV28, the J gene TRBJ2-7; 11 bases match TRBD2. V trimming: 6 bases; J trimming: 2 bases; junction bases outside the gene matches: 6. The CDR3 totals 15 residues. In germline, CDR1 is MDHEN, CDR2 SYDVKM. The CDR3 DNA is TGTGCCAGCAGCTTACTAGCGGGGGCCACCTACGAGCAGTACTTC. Protein: CASSLLAGATYEQYF.

The sample holds many counts of this clonotype. The CDR3 reads CASSLGSGGIVQETQYF. In nucleotides, the CDR3 is TGTGCCAGCAGCTTGGGGAGTGGGGGTATCGTTCAAGAGACCCAGTACTTC. This chain links TRBV7-2 with TRBJ2-5, with D perhaps TRBD1 or TRBD2 (5 bases each). Trimming left V 3 bases short and J 2 bases short, with 19 bases between. The CDR3 covers 17 residues. Looked up from germline, CDR1 is SGHTA and CDR2 is FQGNSA.

This clonotype was observed many times. The chain links TRBV5-6 to TRBJ2-5; possibly TRBD1 for D (5 bases). This CDR3 has 14 residues. The germline V gene encodes CDR1 SGHDT and CDR2 YYEEEE. V shed 0 bases and J shed 5 bases, with 11 bases lying between them. CDR3 protein: CASSLGQKGETQYF. Here the CDR3 DNA reads TGTGCCAGCAGCTTGGGGCAAAAGGGGGAGACCCAGTACTTC.